Below are 29 T cell receptor beta chains sequenced from a single sample in a study of blood T cell repertoires in COVID-19. Only in-frame clones appear in the TCRdb table, and some are missing; sequencing was by immunoSEQ multiplex PCR. The repertoire includes around 150,000 clones, about 86% of them detected once, and roughly 7% sits in the top ten. The specimen was PBMCs or T cells enriched from blood (not recorded which). The receptors originated from a man aged 45-65 years who had recovered from COVID-19.

This clone has only one observation. This chain links TRBV3-1 (or the pseudogene TRBV3-2) with TRBJ2-3; 15 positions match TRBD2. CDR1 LGHDT and CDR2 YNNKEL come from the germline V gene (reference sequence). The V segment lost 6 bases and the J segment 0 bases; nucleotides outside the gene matches: 7. The CDR3 runs 18 residues. The CDR3 loop reads CASSRGTSGGTSTDTQYF. The DNA for the CDR3 is TGTGCCAGCAGTCGAGGGACTAGCGGGGGGACTAGCACAGATACGCAGTATTTT.

The CDR3 spells CASSQGDSETEAFF. In DNA form, the CDR3 reads TGTGCCAGCAGCCAGGGGGACAGTGAGACTGAAGCTTTCTTT. This chain connects TRBV3-1 (or the pseudogene TRBV3-2) to TRBJ1-1; TRBD1 matches at 7 bases. With 3 bases clipped from V and 5 bases from J, the junction kept 6 bases outside the gene matches. Germline CDR1 is LGHDT and CDR2 is YNNKEL (reference sequence). The CDR3 runs 14 residues.

V and J are TRBV6-6 and TRBJ1-2; 7 positions agree with TRBD1. Looked up from germline, CDR1 is MNHNY and CDR2 is SVGAGI (reference sequence). CDR3 length equals 15 residues. Trimming removed 7 bases from V and 0 bases from J; junction bases left unmatched: 8. The CDR3 DNA sequence: TGTGCCAGCAATGGGGACAGCTCAGCTAACTATGGCTACACCTTC. It codes for CASNGDSSANYGYTF.

CDR3 bases: TGTGCCAGTAGTATAGCGGTGGGCGCTATGTCACCCCTCCACTTT. This gives the protein CASSIAVGAMSPLHF. V is TRBV19 and J is TRBJ1-6; D is undetermined. Germline lookup yields CDR1 LNHDA and CDR2 SQIVND (reference sequence). CDR3 length: 15 amino acids. V gave up 1 base and J gave up 10 bases, with 14 bases separating them. Full variable domain (rest looked up from reference TRBV19 and TRBJ1-6): DGGITQSPKYLFRKEGQNVTLSCEQNLNHDAMYWYRQDPGQGLRLIYYSQIVNDFQKGDIAEGYSVSREKKESFPLTVTSAQKNPTAFYLCASSIAVGAMSPLHFGNGTRLTVT.

V gene TRBV27 combines with J gene TRBJ2-1, with 12 positions matching TRBD2. CDR3 length equals 15 residues. Germline values: CDR1 MNHEY, CDR2 SMNVEV (reference sequence). With V trimmed by 4 bases and J by 8 bases, 6 bases remained unmatched. The CDR3 coding sequence is TGTGCCAGCAGTTGGGCTAGCGGGGGGGAGGATGAGCAGTTCTTC. This gives the protein CASSWASGGEDEQFF.

This clone was picked up one time. The chain combines TRBV2 with TRBJ2-1; the match to TRBD2 covers 7 bases. The CDR3 is 15 amino acids. The junction had 9 bases not matched to a gene; V was cut back by 6 bases and J by 4 bases. The germline CDR1 and CDR2 sequences are SNHLY and FYNNEI. As DNA, the CDR3 is TGTGCCAGCAGGGGATATGCGGGGGATTACAATGAGCAGTTCTTC. Encoded protein: CASRGYAGDYNEQFF.

The chain joins TRBV5-4 to TRBJ1-1; D may be TRBD1 (5 bases). Germline lookup yields CDR1 SGHNT and CDR2 YYREEE (reference sequence). V lost 4 bases and J 4 bases, leaving 14 bases between the germline ends. CDR3 length: 14 residues. The DNA of the CDR3 is TGTGCCAGCAGCCCGGGACTAACGGGCACTGAAGCTTTCTTT. Translated, it gives CASSPGLTGTEAFF.

This clone occurred once. V usage is TRBV7-2 and J usage is TRBJ1-5; 7 nucleotides align to TRBD1. Germline CDR1 SGHTA, CDR2 FQGNSA. CDR3 length: 16 residues. Trimming cost V 0 bases and J 0 bases; bases outside gene matches: 2. CDR3 sequence reads: CASSLAGTDSNQPQHF. As DNA, the CDR3 is TGTGCCAGCAGCTTAGCTGGGACAGATAGCAATCAGCCCCAGCATTTT.

This chain connects TRBV19 to TRBJ1-1, with 8 bases aligning to TRBD1. The CDR3 runs to 14 residues. Germline V lookup: CDR1 LNHDA, CDR2 SQIVND (reference sequence). V dropped 2 bases and J dropped 6; count of bases not matched to a gene: 5. DNA of the CDR3: TGTGCCAGTAGTATACGGACAGGGTTGCCTGAAGCTTTCTTT. Protein sequence: CASSIRTGLPEAFF.

V gene TRBV7-6 combines with J gene TRBJ1-1; D is undetermined. Trimming stripped 0 bases from V and 0 bases from J, with 8 bases between. The V gene's germline CDR1 is SGHVS and CDR2 FNYEAQ. The CDR3 loop spans 15 amino acids. The DNA of the CDR3 is TGTGCCAGCAGCTTAGCGTGGGAGATGAACACTGAAGCTTTCTTT. It codes for CASSLAWEMNTEAFF.

The V call is TRBV25-1, the J call TRBJ2-5; D may be TRBD2 (6 bases). The V end was cut by 3 bases, the J end by 7 bases, with 12 bases between. The germline CDR1 and CDR2 sequences are MGHDK and SYGVNS. The CDR3 runs to 13 residues. The CDR3 DNA is TGTGCCAGCAGTGAGGGGGGATACGGGACCCAGTACTTC. Its translation: CASSEGGYGTQYF.

This rearrangement joins TRBV2 to TRBJ1-1; no definite D call. V was pared by 2 bases and J by 8 bases, with 15 bases between. The CDR3 spans 14 residues. Germline V gene lookup returns CDR1 SNHLY and CDR2 FYNNEI. This chain's CDR3 is CASSELAYTTEAFF. CDR3 sequence (DNA): TGTGCCAGCAGTGAATTAGCATACACCACAGAAGCTTTCTTT.

This chain connects TRBV29-1 to TRBJ2-3; weak D call: TRBD2 (5 bases). Trimming cost V 3 bases and J 5 bases, with 9 bases left between them. CDR3 length equals 12 residues. Germline V gene lookup returns CDR1 SQVTM and CDR2 ANQGSEA. CDR3 sequence: CSVERALDTQYF. CDR3 bases: TGCAGCGTTGAGCGGGCTTTAGATACGCAGTATTTT.

The rearrangement links TRBV30 to TRBJ2-3; D perhaps matches TRBD2 (6 bases). Germline V gene sequence: CDR1 GTSNPN, CDR2 SVGIG (reference sequence). V lost 5 bases, J lost 3 bases, and 9 bases lay in between. The CDR3 extends over 12 amino acids. For the CDR3, the DNA is TGTGCCTGGGGGGACTTTACAGATACGCAGTATTTT. Its protein product is CAWGDFTDTQYF.

Here the CDR3 reads CAANRGDRGPNTEAFF. In DNA, the CDR3 is TGTGCCGCAAATCGCGGGGACAGGGGGCCCAACACTGAAGCTTTCTTT. The chain couples TRBV19 to TRBJ1-1; 12 bases match TRBD1. Germline trimming cut 11 bases from V and 2 bases from J; bases unmatched to any gene: 12. CDR3 size: 16 residues. Per germline, CDR1 LNHDA and CDR2 SQIVND (reference sequence).

The chain uses TRBV11-3 and TRBJ1-1; TRBD1 aligns across 8 bases. The V segment lost 5 bases and the J segment 4 bases; nucleotides outside the gene matches: 6. From germline, CDR1 is SGHNT and CDR2 YENEEA. The CDR3 consists of 14 residues. CDR3 in DNA: TGTGCCAGCAGCCAGACAGGGGTTGTCACTGAAGCTTTCTTT. Its translation is CASSQTGVVTEAFF.

The chain has TRBV7-2 and TRBJ2-7; D perhaps matches TRBD1 (6 bases). The CDR3 contains 14 residues. Trimming stripped 4 bases from V and 0 bases from J, with 10 bases between. From germline, CDR1 is SGHTA and CDR2 FQGNSA. The CDR3 DNA reads TGTGCCAGCAGCTCAGCAGGGGTCTCCTACGAGCAGTACTTC. It codes for CASSSAGVSYEQYF.

Here the CDR3 reads CASRREGVETQYF. The CDR3 DNA is TGTGCCAGCCGTCGCGAAGGGGTGGAGACCCAGTACTTC. The J gene is TRBJ2-5, the V gene TRBV6-5, with TRBD1 as a possible D gene (5 bases). This CDR3 region has 13 residues. The germline V gene encodes CDR1 MNHEY and CDR2 SVGAGI. The V end was cut by 8 bases, the J end by 5 bases, with 15 bases between.

A note on this clone: One junction end disagrees with the germline gene, perhaps due to a read error. This chain joins TRBV2 and TRBJ1-1; 7 positions agree with TRBD1. CDR1 and CDR2 (germline): SNHLY, FYNNEI. The CDR3 extends over 9 amino acids. The CDR3 region is CAGRTGPIF. DNA for the CDR3: TGTGCCGGAAGGACAGGACCCATCTTT.

The chain joins TRBV2 to TRBJ2-1; 10 bases fit TRBD2. V shed 5 bases and J 5 bases; nucleotides not matched to a gene: 9. CDR1 is SNHLY, CDR2 FYNNEI, per germline. CDR3 length: 16 residues. CDR3 region: CASSNVLAGANNEQFF. DNA of the CDR3: TGTGCCAGCAGTAACGTCCTAGCGGGGGCAAACAATGAGCAGTTCTTC.

This clone was observed a few times. The V gene is TRBV4-2, the J gene TRBJ1-5; 10 bases agree with TRBD1. This CDR3 is built from 15 residues. V was pared by 1 base and J by 6 bases, with 3 bases of the junction left unmatched. The germline CDR1 and CDR2 sequences are LGHNA and YNFKEQ. The DNA of the CDR3 is TGTGCCAGCAGCCAAGGGACAGGGGGTCCTCAGCCCCAGCATTTT. The encoded protein is CASSQGTGGPQPQHF.

The genes are TRBV30 and TRBJ1-5; TRBD1 might be the D (5 bases). This CDR3 region has 13 residues. CDR1 and CDR2 from the germline V gene are GTSNPN and SVGIG (reference sequence). V lost 3 bases to trimming and J lost 4 bases, with 10 bases between them. The CDR3 sequence: CAWSLDTNQPQHF. CDR3 in DNA: TGTGCCTGGAGCCTGGACACAAATCAGCCCCAGCATTTT.

The chain recombines TRBV2 with TRBJ1-5; TRBD1 aligns across 8 bases. Germline CDR1 and CDR2: SNHLY and FYNNEI. The CDR3 loop spans 14 amino acids. J was trimmed by 6 bases and V by 3 bases; bases with no gene match: 4. The CDR3 sequence: CASSEGRGRQPQHF. The CDR3 DNA is TGTGCCAGCAGTGAGGGCAGGGGGCGTCAGCCCCAGCATTTT. Filled out from reference TRBV2 and TRBJ1-5, the complete variable domain reads EPEVTQTPSHQVTQMGQEVILRCVPISNHLYFYWYRQILGQKVEFLVSFYNNEISEKSEIFDDQFSVERPDGSNFTLKIRSTKLEDSAMYFCASSEGRGRQPQHFGDGTRLSIL.

This clone was counted once. The J gene is TRBJ2-3, the V gene TRBV10-3; 9 nucleotides align to TRBD1. Germline lookup yields CDR1 ENHRY and CDR2 SYGVKD. J was trimmed by 3 bases and V by 4 bases; bases with no gene match: 5. CDR3 length: 15 amino acids. The DNA of the CDR3 is TGTGCCATCAGTGGGACAGGGGTTGGTACAGATACGCAGTATTTT. Translating it yields CAISGTGVGTDTQYF.

This clone was observed a few times. CDR3 in amino acids: CASSLTGVEQPQHF. CDR3 nucleotides: TGTGCCAGCAGCTTGACAGGGGTAGAACAGCCCCAGCATTTT. The chain couples TRBV5-5 to TRBJ1-5, with 7 nucleotides matching TRBD1. The germline CDR1 and CDR2 sequences are SGHKS and YYEKEE (reference sequence). V gave up 1 base and J gave up 7 bases; unmatched junction bases: 5. This CDR3 has 14 residues. Based on the CDR3 plus reference TRBV5-5 and TRBJ1-5, the full variable domain is DAGVTQSPTHLIKTRGQQVTLRCSPISGHKSVSWYQQVLGQGPQFIFQYYEKEERGRGNFPDRFSARQFPNYSSELNVNALLLGDSALYLCASSLTGVEQPQHFGDGTRLSIL.

This chain links TRBV5-6 with TRBJ2-7, with 8 bases identical to TRBD1. From germline, CDR1 is SGHDT and CDR2 YYEEEE. Germline trimming cut 4 bases from V and 3 bases from J; bases unmatched to any gene: 6. CDR3 length: 14 residues. The CDR3 DNA is TGTGCCAGCAGCCCGGGACAGGCGCGCTACGAGCAGTACTTC. Its protein product is CASSPGQARYEQYF.

The chain carries TRBV5-1 and TRBJ2-5, with D possibly matching TRBD2 (7 bases). Trimming left V 2 bases short and J 5 bases short, with 10 bases between. Germline V gene lookup returns CDR1 SGHRS and CDR2 YFSETQ. The CDR3 runs 13 residues. CDR3 loop: CASSLQGGETQYF. The CDR3 bases are TGCGCCAGCAGCTTACAGGGAGGGGAGACCCAGTACTTC.

The CDR3 loop reads CASSPTGGVGEAFF. The CDR3 DNA follows: TGTGCCAGCAGTCCGACAGGGGGAGTCGGTGAAGCTTTCTTT. The rearrangement joins TRBV6-5 to TRBJ1-1, with 9 bases aligning to TRBD1. CDR1 is MNHEY, CDR2 SVGAGI, per germline. The CDR3 spans 14 residues. V lost 5 bases to trimming and J lost 7 bases; unmatched junction nucleotides: 8.

V is TRBV5-6 and J is TRBJ1-1, with TRBD1 matching 7 bases. Germline trimming cut 0 bases from V and 11 bases from J; bases unmatched to any gene: 7. CDR1 and CDR2 (germline): SGHDT, YYEEEE. The CDR3 is 13 residues long. For the CDR3, the DNA is TGTGCCAGCAGCTTGGCCAAGGGGACAGTGGCTTTCTTT. As protein: CASSLAKGTVAFF.